This TCR beta chain was captured by sequencing in a study of early T cells in non-severe SARS-CoV-2 infection. Germline values: CDR1 DFQATT, CDR2 SNEGSKA (reference sequence). V lost 6 bases and J lost 2, with 16 bases in between. The CDR3 has 14 residues. Attached unique molecular identifiers marked individual cDNA molecules. TCRdb re-called the 5' RACE reads with MiXCR, one entry per CDR3 protein. The sample holds about 64,000 distinct CDR3 sequences, roughly a fifth seen once. The sequenced sample was whole blood, obtained at baseline. This receptor was obtained from an adult who was a healthcare worker with PCR-confirmed SARS-CoV-2 infection or an uninfected control (not recorded which). This chain connects TRBV20-1 to TRBJ1-2, with D possibly being TRBD1 (6 bases). The CDR3 reads CSAHQPQGNYGYTF. In nucleotides, the CDR3 is TGCAGTGCCCACCAACCACAGGGAAACTATGGCTACACCTTC.